A selection of T cell receptor beta chains follows, all from one sample in a study of CD8 T cells in Susac syndrome. TCRdb itself ran the immunoSEQ multiplex PCR reads through MiXCR, one entry per CDR3 protein. This sample has roughly 120,000 distinct CDR3 sequences; roughly 97% occur once, and the top ten carry about 0.1%. The sequencing sample was made of CD4+ T cells from PBMCs. These receptors were obtained from a human donor in good health. The CDR3 runs from the conserved cysteine through the conserved F or W. The D gene is left open where the match is weak. For some rows the clone size is stated as once, few or many, or as a class when expanded; others skip it.

V gene	J gene	clone size	D gene	CDR3 protein	CDR3 DNA
TRBV20-1	TRBJ2-7	.	.	CSASTSSYEQYF	TGCAGTGCTAGTACTAGCTCCTACGAGCAGTACTTC
TRBV24-1	TRBJ2-7	once	.	CATSATELPYEQYF	TGTGCCACCAGTGCCACGGAACTGCCCTACGAGCAGTACTTC
TRBV19	TRBJ1-1	.	.	CASSLGQLNTEAFF	TGTGCCAGTAGTTTAGGACAATTGAACACTGAAGCTTTCTTT
TRBV5-6	TRBJ2-7	.	.	CASSLAFLTSPHEQYF	TGTGCCAGCAGCTTGGCCTTTTTGACTAGTCCCCACGAGCAGTACTTC
TRBV5-1	TRBJ2-5	.	.	CASSSQGEETQYF	TGCGCCAGCAGCTCCCAGGGTGAAGAGACCCAGTACTTC
TRBV5-6	TRBJ2-2	.	.	CASSLTSGLNTGELFF	TGTGCCAGCAGCTTGACCAGCGGGCTGAACACCGGGGAGCTGTTTTTT
TRBV7-3	TRBJ2-3	.	TRBD1	CASSRDRGTDTQYF	TGTGCCAGCAGCCGGGACAGGGGCACAGATACGCAGTATTTT
TRBV29-1	TRBJ2-2	.	.	CSAGRNGGTGELFF	TGCAGCGCCGGACGGAACGGTGGAACCGGGGAGCTGTTTTTT
TRBV2	TRBJ2-7	.	.	CASSDPTARSSAEQYF	TGTGCCAGCAGTGACCCGACAGCTCGTTCTAGCGCCGAGCAGTACTTC
TRBV5-1	TRBJ2-3	.	.	CASTRQESTDTQYF	TGCGCCAGCACCCGACAGGAGAGCACAGATACGCAGTATTTT
TRBV5-6	TRBJ2-1	.	.	CASSLARTEQFF	TGTGCCAGCAGCTTGGCTCGCACAGAGCAGTTCTTC